This T cell receptor (beta chain) was identified during a study of blood T cell repertoires in COVID-19. The wider study: Acute-phase and convalescent COVID-19 samples originated in the United States, Italy and Spain. Sources were T cells, B-cell-depleted T cells, or PBMCs; the material itself was cDNA or gDNA.

The CDR3 spans 14 residues. With 5 bases clipped from V and 11 bases from J, the junction kept 5 bases outside the gene matches. Germline V gene sequence: CDR1 SNHLY, CDR2 FYNNEI. Followed longitudinally, the Seattle patients had been enrolled during active infection. The data were produced by immunoSEQ multiplex PCR, yet TCRdb's version contains in-frame clones alone and is incomplete. The sample carries tens of thousands of clones, approximately 85% recorded once. The TCR sequence derives from a woman of 80 years or more with COVID-19, enrolled during active disease. Sequencing was done on a sample of peripheral blood. This sequence joins TRBV2 and TRBJ1-6, with 11 positions matching TRBD1. The CDR3, as DNA: TGTGCCAGCAGTCCAGGACAGGGGGCCCCACCCCTCCACTTT. It codes for CASSPGQGAPPLHF.